The clone carrying this TCR beta chain was found a few times. The target antigen is unknown. RNA transcripts gave rise to amplified TCR beta CDR3 regions. In the first-round RT-PCR of the TCR CDR3, the HTBI primer set was used. TCRdb passed the multiplex PCR reads through MiXCR, listing each CDR3 protein once. This sample has hundreds of thousands of distinct CDR3 sequences; about 20% occur once, and the top ten carry 50% to 75%. This sample was included in a study of T cells in Graves' hyperthyroidism and ophthalmopathy. Study as a whole: Peripheral blood samples were taken at initial diagnosis, prior to any treatment. General observations from the study: With a median lead of approximately 6 months before onset, the model predicted ophthalmopathy. In blood, most of the thyroid clonotypes expanded above 0.001 were also present. Ophthalmopathy and stable hyperthyroidism were told apart by a 13 V-J model.

The V gene's germline CDR1 is KGHSH and CDR2 LQKENI. V was clipped by 7 bases and J by 5 bases, with 20 bases between them. This CDR3 region has 15 residues. This TCR was sampled from a man aged 25 to 45 with Graves' ophthalmopathy. The sample consisted of blood. The rearrangement joins TRBV18 to TRBJ2-5; no reliable D call. The CDR3 loop reads CASLPRAYPPETQYF. The CDR3 DNA is TGTGCCAGCTTACCTCGGGCGTATCCCCCGGAGACCCAGTACTTC.